These 10 T cell receptor beta chains came from one sample sequenced in a study of T cell clonality in common variable immunodeficiency. The table came from immunoSEQ multiplex PCR; TCRdb's copy has only in-frame clones and leaves some out. The sample holds roughly 40,000 clones, and no clone turns up only once. Material: peripheral blood mononuclear cells. Source of these receptors: a person between 18 and 69 years old in good health.

Many counts were recorded for this clone. The read terminates 3 residues before the CDR3 end, so the remaining end is supplied by the germline J gene. The chain has TRBV20-1 and TRBJ2-1; 11 positions agree with TRBD2. The V and J ends lost 4 bases and 3 bases, in that order; junction bases with no gene match: 8. CDR1 and CDR2 (germline): DFQATT, SNEGSKA (reference sequence). The CDR3 is made up of 16 amino acids. This CDR3 is CSAIWGLADNYNEQFF. Incomplete CDR3 DNA: TGCAGTGCTATTTGGGGACTAGCGGATAACTACAATGAG.

This clone occurred many times. The read comes to an end 3 residues before the CDR3 does, leaving the germline J gene to fill in the end. The V gene is TRBV6-1, the J gene TRBJ1-6; 9 bases align to TRBD1. Germline values: CDR1 MNHNS, CDR2 SASEGT. The junction had 8 bases not matched to a gene; V was cut back by 2 bases and J by 9 bases. The CDR3 consists of 16 residues. The CDR3 DNA, read in part, is TGTGCCAGCAGTGAACTGGGACAGGGAGAGGCTTCACCC. This gives the protein CASSELGQGEASP. The full CDR3 reads CASSELGQGEASPLHF.

About this clone: The read gets to within 3 residues of the CDR3 end, and the germline J gene fills in the rest. The chain recombines TRBV5-5 with TRBJ2-5; possible D gene TRBD1, 7 bases. The CDR3 is made up of 15 amino acids. Trimming stripped 6 bases from V and 4 bases from J, with 19 bases between. From germline, CDR1 is SGHKS and CDR2 YYEKEE (reference sequence). CDR3 protein: CASTIGGTVLETQYF. CDR3 DNA, as far as it was read: TGTGCCAGCACTATTGGAGGGACAGTTCTAGAGACC.

This clone was picked up a small number of times. The missing CDR3 end, 3 residues past where the read stops, is filled in from the germline J gene. The chain joins TRBV2 to TRBJ2-6, with D perhaps TRBD1 (6 bases). V was cut by 7 bases and J by 1 base, with 14 bases left in between. Germline loops: CDR1 SNHLY, CDR2 FYNNEI. This CDR3 has 16 amino acids. CDR3 DNA (partial): TGTGCCAGCATTGGGGGCCGCGGGTCTGGGGCCAACGTC. As protein: CASIGGRGSGANV. The complete CDR3 reads CASIGGRGSGANVLTF.

Comment on this clone: The read is 3 residues too short to cover the CDR3 end, so that end is filled in from the germline J gene. This chain links TRBV2 with TRBJ2-1, with 12 bases lining up with TRBD2. V lost 1 base to trimming and J lost 5 bases; unmatched junction nucleotides: 6. Germline-derived CDR1 and CDR2 are SNHLY and FYNNEI. The CDR3 runs 17 residues. The DNA read from the CDR3 is TGTGCCAGCAGTGAAGGGAAGGGACTAGCGGGCGACAATGAG. It is translated as CASSEGKGLAGDNE. The whole CDR3 protein is CASSEGKGLAGDNEQFF.

This clone showed up many times. The missing CDR3 end, 3 residues past where the read stops, is filled in from the germline J gene. The chain couples TRBV18 to TRBJ2-7; unclear D gene. V was pared by 3 bases and J by 3 bases, with 15 bases between. The CDR3 has 15 residues. CDR1 KGHSH and CDR2 LQKENI come from the germline V gene. CDR3 DNA (partial): TGTGCCAGCTCACCTAATCCTCGACGGGTCTACGAG. It specifies CASSPNPRRVYE. The whole CDR3 is CASSPNPRRVYEQYF.

This clone was recorded at least ten times. The read comes to an end 3 residues before the CDR3 does, leaving the germline J gene to fill in the end. This chain links TRBV12-3 or TRBV12-4 with TRBJ2-1; a weak D match, TRBD2 (6 bases). The CDR3 totals 13 residues. V lost 4 bases and J lost 6, with 10 bases in between. The CDR3 loop reads CASSSIAVNEQFF. Partial CDR3 DNA: TGTGCCAGCAGTTCGATAGCGGTCAATGAG.

This clone was counted many times. Read coverage stops 3 residues before the CDR3 terminus; the germline J gene supplies the remainder. This chain joins TRBV5-1 and TRBJ2-7, with TRBD2 matching over 16 bases. V was pared by 3 bases and J by 5 bases, with 14 bases of the junction left unmatched. This CDR3 is 19 amino acids long. CDR1 SGHRS and CDR2 YFSETQ come from the germline V gene. CDR3 bases read: TGCGCCAGCAGCTCTTTGGGGACTAGCGGGAGGGCCCTTCCTCACGAG. It is translated as CASSSLGTSGRALPHE. The whole CDR3 sequence reads CASSSLGTSGRALPHEQYF. Together with reference TRBV5-1 and TRBJ2-7, the CDR3 gives the full variable domain: KAGVTQTPRYLIKTRGQQVTLSCSPISGHRSVSWYQQTPGQGLQFLFEYFSETQRNKGNFPGRFSGRQFSNSRSEMNVSTLELGDSALYLCASSSLGTSGRALPHEQYFGPGTRLTVT.

This clone was seen ten or more times. From the germline J gene comes the end of the CDR3, since the read stops 3 residues before it. The chain recombines TRBV6-2 or TRBV6-3 with TRBJ1-3; D is possibly TRBD1 (5 bases). Trimming removed 6 bases at V and 0 bases at J, with 9 bases between. This CDR3 spans 14 amino acids. Germline CDR1 MNHEY, CDR2 SVGEGT. This CDR3 is CASSRGSSGNTIYF. CDR3 DNA (partial): TGTGCCAGCAGCCGGGGGAGCTCTGGAAACACC.

There are many counts of this clone. The sequenced fragment ends 3 residues before the CDR3 boundary, so the rest is inferred from the germline J gene. The rearrangement uses TRBV7-9 and TRBJ1-1, with D tentatively TRBD1 (5 bases). The CDR3 is 15 amino acids. V was cut by 5 bases and J by 5 bases, with 18 bases left in between. Per the germline V gene, CDR1 is SEHNR and CDR2 is FQNEAQ (reference sequence). The CDR3 is CASSPLSGGGTEAFF. The CDR3 DNA, read in part, is TGTGCCAGCAGCCCACTAAGCGGGGGTGGGACTGAA.